The 12 T cell receptor beta chains below come from one sample, sequenced in a study of T cell clonality in common variable immunodeficiency. Clones were sequenced by immunoSEQ multiplex PCR, and TCRdb holds only the in-frame ones, with some missing. The repertoire consists of 35,000 to 45,000 clones, none detected only once. Source material: peripheral blood mononuclear cells. Receptors originate from a person aged 18 to 70 in good health.

A remark on this clone: The junction differs from germline at one of its ends, possibly a read error. The read falls 3 residues short of the CDR3 end, and the missing part is taken from the germline J gene. This chain links TRBV7-7 with TRBJ2-2; possibly TRBD1 for D (6 bases). This CDR3 has 15 residues. Germline CDR1 reads SSHAT; CDR2 reads FNYEAQ (reference sequence). CDR3 DNA (partial): TGTGCTAGCAGCTTAGAGGCTCAGGGGACCGGGGAG. It codes for CASSLEAQGTGE. The full-length CDR3 reads as CASSLEAQGTGELFF.

In its sample, this clone was seen many times. The CDR3 extends 3 residues past the end of the read, so its final part is completed from the germline J gene. The V and J genes are TRBV6-2 or TRBV6-3 and TRBJ1-4; tentative D call: TRBD1 (6 bases). CDR3 length: 15 amino acids. V lost 10 bases and J 3 bases, leaving 18 bases between the germline ends. Germline V gene lookup returns CDR1 MNHEY and CDR2 SVGEGT. CDR3 DNA, as far as it was read: TGTGCCACTGCCATCAGGGGATATGCTAATGAAAAA. Protein: CATAIRGYANEK. The full CDR3 is CATAIRGYANEKLFF.

Ten or more counts support this clone. The observed sequence ends 3 residues before the CDR3 terminus, with the missing tail filled in from the germline J gene. The chain recombines TRBV10-3 with TRBJ2-7; D perhaps matches TRBD1 (7 bases). The V end lost 8 bases, the J end lost 4 bases, and 9 bases lay between the germline ends. This CDR3 has 11 amino acids. Germline lookup yields CDR1 ENHRY and CDR2 SYGVKD. The CDR3 loop is CAISGGYEQYF. CDR3 DNA (partial): TGTGCCATCTCAGGGGGGTACGAG.

This clone has ten or more counts. The read terminates 3 residues ahead of where the CDR3 ends, so the germline J gene completes it. The chain has TRBV5-1 and TRBJ2-7; D is perhaps TRBD2 (5 bases). Germline V lookup: CDR1 SGHRS, CDR2 YFSETQ. Trimming took off 0 bases at V and 0 bases at J, with 10 bases between the two ends. CDR3 length: 15 amino acids. The CDR3 bases that were read are TGCGCCAGCAGCTTGGGGCGGGTCCTCTCCTACGAG. Its translation: CASSLGRVLSYE. The full CDR3 reads CASSLGRVLSYEQYF.

This clone was recorded many times. The missing CDR3 end, 3 residues past where the read stops, is filled in from the germline J gene. The chain recombines TRBV30 with TRBJ1-1; 8 bases are a match to TRBD1. CDR1 is GTSNPN, CDR2 SVGIG, per germline (reference sequence). CDR3 size: 12 residues. The sequenced part of the CDR3 DNA is TGTGCTTGGTACAGGGGGGGGACTGAA. Translated, it gives CAWYRGGTE. The CDR3 in its entirety is CAWYRGGTEAFF.

This clone was detected ten times or more. The CDR3 goes on 3 residues after the read ends, and that part is filled in from the germline J gene. V is TRBV6-1 and J is TRBJ2-3; a possible D gene is TRBD2 (6 bases). Germline V gene sequence: CDR1 MNHNS, CDR2 SASEGT. The length of the CDR3 is 14 residues. This chain's CDR3 is CASSGGVAAETQYF. CDR3 DNA, as far as it was read: TGTGCCAGCAGTGGCGGGGTAGCGGCCGAGACG.

This clone was seen many times. The read terminates 3 residues before the CDR3 end, so the remaining end is supplied by the germline J gene. The chain carries TRBV5-5 and TRBJ2-7; the match to TRBD1 covers 8 bases. The CDR3 extends over 15 amino acids. Germline-derived CDR1 and CDR2 are SGHKS and YYEKEE (reference sequence). J gave up 2 bases and V 2 bases, and 6 bases lay outside the gene matches. The CDR3 is CASSFRDRIPYEQYF. The CDR3 DNA, read in part, is TGTGCCAGCAGCTTCCGGGACAGGATCCCCTACGAG.

This clone was recorded many times. The read stops 3 residues short of the end of the CDR3; the missing end is completed from the germline J gene. V usage is TRBV20-1 and J usage is TRBJ2-1, with D uncertain. V was shortened by 3 bases and J by 9 bases, with 9 bases between the two germline ends. The CDR3 is made up of 11 amino acids. CDR1 is DFQATT, CDR2 SNEGSKA, per germline (reference sequence). CDR3 protein: CSARPGSEQFF. Partial CDR3 DNA: TGCAGTGCTAGGCCTGGCAGTGAG.

In this sample, this clone turned up many times. The read comes to an end 3 residues before the CDR3 does, leaving the germline J gene to fill in the end. This chain uses TRBV11-2 with TRBJ2-1; D is possibly TRBD1 (5 bases). The germline V gene has CDR1 SGHAT and CDR2 FQNNGV. The CDR3 is 15 residues long. Trimming removed 1 base from V and 6 bases from J, with 13 bases in between. CDR3 sequence: CASSLVQGNSNEQFF. The DNA read from the CDR3 is TGTGCCAGCAGCTTAGTTCAGGGTAATAGCAATGAG.

In regard to this clone: From the germline J gene comes the end of the CDR3, since the read stops 3 residues before it. The chain joins TRBV2 to TRBJ2-7; the match to TRBD2 covers 9 bases. In germline, CDR1 is SNHLY, CDR2 FYNNEI. The J segment lost 5 bases and the V segment lost 5 bases, leaving 13 bases of the junction unmatched. The CDR3 is 16 amino acids. This CDR3 reads CASSWLAGRGKDEQYF. The part of the CDR3 DNA that was read is TGTGCCAGCAGTTGGCTAGCGGGGAGAGGTAAGGACGAG.

This clone was observed many times. The CDR3 end is not reached by the read, which stops 3 residues before it; the germline J gene fills it in. The chain joins TRBV4-1 to TRBJ2-5; 7 nucleotides match TRBD1. Germline-derived CDR1 and CDR2 are MGHRA and YSYEKL. V lost 5 bases and J lost 4; bases outside the gene matches: 4. CDR3 length equals 13 residues. The DNA read from the CDR3 is TGCGCCAGCAGCAGACAGGGAAGAGAGACC. This sequence encodes CASSRQGRET. The complete CDR3 sequence is CASSRQGRETQYF.

Regarding this clone: It may be a read error: a sequence one base away is much more abundant. The read ends 3 residues early relative to the CDR3; the germline J gene fills the gap. V usage is TRBV29-1 and J usage is TRBJ2-5; a possible D gene is TRBD2 (6 bases). The CDR3 is 14 residues long. The germline gives CDR1 SQVTM, CDR2 ANQGSEA. The CDR3 DNA, read in part, is TGCAGCGTTGAGCTGCAAACTAGCACAGATACC. It specifies CSVELQTSTDT. The full CDR3 sequence reads CSVELQTSTDTQYF. The full variable domain, completed using reference TRBV29-1 and TRBJ2-5, is SAVISQKPSRDICQRGTSLTIQCQVDSQVTMMFWYRQQPGQSLTLIATANQGSEATYESGFVIDKFPISRPNLTFSTLTVSNMSPEDSSIYLCSVELQTSTDTQYFGPGTRLLVL.